Each of the 13 T cell receptor beta chains below was sequenced from the same sample in a study of blood T cell repertoires in COVID-19. Data came from immunoSEQ multiplex PCR; TCRdb stores just in-frame clones and leaves some out. The table includes some 200,000 clones, 87% detected once. The material sequenced was PBMCs or T cells enriched from blood (not recorded which). The receptors were gathered from a man in his thirties or forties in a cohort exposed to, infected with or recovered from COVID-19 (not recorded which).

The chain uses TRBV28 and TRBJ1-1; no reliable D call. Germline loops: CDR1 MDHEN, CDR2 SYDVKM. The germline V and J ends were trimmed by 3 bases and 1 base, with 15 bases remaining between them. The CDR3 runs to 16 residues. CDR3 protein: CASSFRVGPKNTEAFF. Here the CDR3 DNA reads TGTGCCAGCAGTTTCCGAGTCGGTCCCAAGAACACTGAAGCTTTCTTT. Combining the CDR3 with reference TRBV28 and TRBJ1-1 gives the whole variable domain DVKVTQSSRYLVKRTGEKVFLECVQDMDHENMFWYRQDPGLGLRLIYFSYDVKMKEKGDIPEGYSVSREKKERFSLILESASTNQTSMYLCASSFRVGPKNTEAFFGQGTRLTVV.

This sequence joins TRBV4-1 and TRBJ2-7, with 9 positions matching TRBD2. V was clipped by 9 bases and J by 2 bases; unmatched bases: 11. This CDR3 spans 15 amino acids. Germline-derived CDR1 and CDR2 are MGHRA and YSYEKL. CDR3 DNA sequence: TGCGCCAGTCAAGAATTAGCGGGAGAGGCCTACGAGCAGTACTTC. This encodes CASQELAGEAYEQYF.

This clone was found once. The V and J genes are TRBV28 and TRBJ1-2; maybe TRBD1 (6 bases). V was clipped by 4 bases and J by 4 bases, with 13 bases between them. CDR3 length: 14 amino acids. Looked up from germline, CDR1 is MDHEN and CDR2 is SYDVKM. This chain's CDR3 is CASSWTEGTYGYTF. CDR3 nucleotides: TGTGCCAGCAGTTGGACAGAAGGGACCTATGGCTACACCTTC.

This sequence joins TRBV19 and TRBJ1-1, with D hard to call. The V end lost 6 bases, the J end lost 4 bases, and 12 bases lay between the germline ends. In germline, CDR1 is LNHDA, CDR2 SQIVND (reference sequence). The CDR3 runs 13 residues. The CDR3, as DNA: TGTGCCAGTAGAGCGTCGGGGATCACTGAAGCTTTCTTT. Residues: CASRASGITEAFF.

V gene TRBV11-2 combines with J gene TRBJ2-7, with D perhaps matching TRBD1 (5 bases). Germline CDR1 is SGHAT and CDR2 is FQNNGV. Trimming pared 2 bases from V and 3 bases from J, leaving 8 bases between. There are 13 residues in the CDR3. CDR3 nucleotide sequence: TGTGCCAGCAGCTTAAAGCAGGGCTACGAGCAGTACTTC. Its translation: CASSLKQGYEQYF.

The gene calls are TRBV6-5 and TRBJ2-3; 7 bases match TRBD1. V shed 4 bases and J 0 bases; nucleotides not matched to a gene: 7. The CDR3 spans 16 residues. Germline CDR1 reads MNHEY; CDR2 reads SVGAGI. The chain's CDR3 is CASSSKDRTSTDTQYF. The CDR3 coding sequence is TGTGCCAGCAGTTCGAAGGACAGGACTAGCACAGATACGCAGTATTTT.

The chain joins TRBV28 to TRBJ2-1; TRBD2 might be the D (6 bases). Between the trimmed V and J ends, which lost 3 bases and 1 base, there was a span of 10 bases. Germline V gene sequence: CDR1 MDHEN, CDR2 SYDVKM. This CDR3 is 15 amino acids long. The CDR3 protein is CASSFPGASYNEQFF. DNA for the CDR3: TGTGCCAGCAGTTTCCCGGGAGCGTCCTACAATGAGCAGTTCTTC.

The chain recombines TRBV4-3 with TRBJ2-7; D possibly corresponds to TRBD2 (5 bases). This CDR3 region has 14 residues. Looked up from germline, CDR1 is LGHNA and CDR2 is YSLEER. V shed 0 bases and J shed 4 bases, with 10 bases lying between them. Written as DNA, the CDR3 is TGCGCCAGCAGCCAAGATAAGCGGAATTACGAGCAGTACTTC. This gives the protein CASSQDKRNYEQYF.

The rearrangement uses TRBV28 and TRBJ2-7; 7 bases match TRBD1. The CDR3 consists of 15 residues. Losses at the gene ends were 3 bases for V and 0 bases for J; bases not matched to a gene: 5. Germline CDR1 reads MDHEN; CDR2 reads SYDVKM. CDR3 amino acids: CASSFADRVSYEQYF. Written as DNA, the CDR3 is TGTGCCAGCAGTTTTGCCGACAGGGTCTCCTACGAGCAGTACTTC. Full variable domain (missing parts from reference TRBV28 and TRBJ2-7): DVKVTQSSRYLVKRTGEKVFLECVQDMDHENMFWYRQDPGLGLRLIYFSYDVKMKEKGDIPEGYSVSREKKERFSLILESASTNQTSMYLCASSFADRVSYEQYFGPGTRLTVT.

The CDR3 region has the DNA TGTGCCAGCAGTTTGGCCCCCCTCGAAGCTTTCTTT. It specifies CASSLAPLEAFF. The chain links TRBV28 to TRBJ1-1; D call uncertain. The V gene lost 3 bases and the J gene lost 8 bases, with 10 bases spanning the gap. Germline V lookup: CDR1 MDHEN, CDR2 SYDVKM. The CDR3 contains 12 residues.

The rearrangement links TRBV7-2 to TRBJ1-4; D unresolved. V gave up 6 bases and J gave up 0 bases, with 11 bases separating them. The germline gives CDR1 SGHTA, CDR2 FQGNSA. The CDR3 is 15 amino acids. CDR3 residues: CASRESDATNEKLFF. The CDR3 DNA sequence: TGTGCCAGCAGGGAGTCGGATGCAACTAATGAAAAACTGTTTTTT.

The chain has TRBV7-9 and TRBJ2-3, with 11 positions matching TRBD2. Per germline, CDR1 SEHNR and CDR2 FQNEAQ (reference sequence). This CDR3 has 14 residues. V trimming: 10 bases; J trimming: 0 bases; junction bases outside the gene matches: 3. The CDR3 DNA reads as TGTGCCACCCTAGCGGGGGGTAGCACAGATACGCAGTATTTT. Translation: CATLAGGSTDTQYF.

The rearrangement links TRBV5-1 to TRBJ1-1; D is possibly TRBD1 (5 bases). Trimming stripped 4 bases from V and 1 base from J, with 17 bases between. Germline V lookup: CDR1 SGHRS, CDR2 YFSETQ. The CDR3 is 16 residues long. The CDR3 DNA sequence: TGCGCCAGCAGCGCACTCGGAGGGGCGAGGAACACTGAAGCTTTCTTT. This translates into CASSALGGARNTEAFF.